What follows describes a single T cell receptor (beta chain). Its antigen remains unidentified. This sample is drawn from a study of graft-versus-host responses after intestinal transplantation. Study summary: Induction with anti-thymocyte globulin, then tacrolimus and steroids for roughly 3 years, was given to all recipients.

Repertoires were generated with immunoSEQ multiplex PCR, while TCRdb's copy carries only in-frame clones and drops some. The top ten hold about 0.18% of the sample, which has 130,000 to 150,000 clones, over 90% seen once. The germline gives CDR1 MNHEY, CDR2 SVGAGI. The V end was cut by 2 bases, the J end by 2 bases, with 13 bases between. The CDR3 has 15 residues. This sample comprised unstimulated CD4+ T cells sorted from spleen or lymph node cells, obtained before intestinal transplant. The rearrangement joins TRBV6-5 to TRBJ2-7, with D perhaps matching TRBD2 (5 bases). This receptor was identified in a human donor who received an intestinal transplant. CDR3 nucleotides: TGTGCCAGCAGTTACACCGGGAACCCCGCCTACGAGCAGTACTTC. It codes for CASSYTGNPAYEQYF.